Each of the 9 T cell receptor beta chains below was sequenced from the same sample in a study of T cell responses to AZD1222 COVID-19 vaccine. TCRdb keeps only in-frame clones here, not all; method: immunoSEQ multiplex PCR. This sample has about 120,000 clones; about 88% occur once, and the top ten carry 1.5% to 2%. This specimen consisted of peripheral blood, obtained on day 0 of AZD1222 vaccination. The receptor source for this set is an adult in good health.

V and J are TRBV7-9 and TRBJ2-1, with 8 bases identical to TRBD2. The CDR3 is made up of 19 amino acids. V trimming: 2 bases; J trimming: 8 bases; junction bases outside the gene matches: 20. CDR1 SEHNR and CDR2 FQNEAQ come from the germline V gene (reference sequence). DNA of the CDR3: TGTGCCAGCAGCTTACGGTTCGCGGGGGTGACTAGCGTTTCCGATGAGCAGTTCTTC. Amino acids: CASSLRFAGVTSVSDEQFF.

The CDR3 loop reads CASSQEPSAAEQYF. CDR3 DNA sequence: TGTGCCAGCAGCCAGGAGCCCTCTGCGGCCGAGCAGTACTTC. This sequence joins TRBV3-1 (or the pseudogene TRBV3-2) and TRBJ2-7; no definite D call. Per germline, CDR1 LGHDT and CDR2 YNNKEL (reference sequence). Trimming cost V 3 bases and J 6 bases, with 15 bases left between them. The CDR3 has 14 amino acids.

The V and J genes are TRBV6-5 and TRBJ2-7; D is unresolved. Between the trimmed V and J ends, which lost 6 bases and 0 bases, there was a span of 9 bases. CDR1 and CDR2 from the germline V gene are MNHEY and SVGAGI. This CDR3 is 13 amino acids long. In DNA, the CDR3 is TGTGCCAGCAGACAATTGAGCTCCTACGAGCAGTACTTC. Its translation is CASRQLSSYEQYF.

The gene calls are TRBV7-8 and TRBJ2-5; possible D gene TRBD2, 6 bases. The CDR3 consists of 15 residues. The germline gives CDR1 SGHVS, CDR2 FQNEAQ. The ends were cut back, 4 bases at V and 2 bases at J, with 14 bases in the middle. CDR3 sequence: CASSYRRLEQETQYF. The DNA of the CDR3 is TGTGCCAGCAGCTACAGGAGACTAGAACAAGAGACCCAGTACTTC.

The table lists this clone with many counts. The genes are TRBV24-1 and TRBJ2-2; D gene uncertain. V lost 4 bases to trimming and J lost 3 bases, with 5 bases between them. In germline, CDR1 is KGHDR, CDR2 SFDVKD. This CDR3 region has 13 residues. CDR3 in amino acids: CATSDRYTGELFF. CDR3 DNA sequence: TGTGCCACCAGTGACCGATACACCGGGGAGCTGTTTTTT.

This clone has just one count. The CDR3 is CASSQDWRGGNQPQHF. The CDR3 bases are TGTGCCAGCAGCCAAGATTGGCGGGGAGGCAATCAGCCCCAGCATTTT. V and J are TRBV4-2 and TRBJ1-5; D is undetermined. With 0 bases removed from V and 2 bases from J, the gap between germline ends came to 11 bases. This CDR3 region has 16 residues. Per germline, CDR1 LGHNA and CDR2 YNFKEQ.

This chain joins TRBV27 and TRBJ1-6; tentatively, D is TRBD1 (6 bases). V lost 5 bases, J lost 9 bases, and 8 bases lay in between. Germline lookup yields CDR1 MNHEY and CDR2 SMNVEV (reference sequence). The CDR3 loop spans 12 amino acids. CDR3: CASSQGPSPLHF. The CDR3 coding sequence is TGTGCCAGCAGTCAGGGGCCTTCACCCCTCCACTTT.

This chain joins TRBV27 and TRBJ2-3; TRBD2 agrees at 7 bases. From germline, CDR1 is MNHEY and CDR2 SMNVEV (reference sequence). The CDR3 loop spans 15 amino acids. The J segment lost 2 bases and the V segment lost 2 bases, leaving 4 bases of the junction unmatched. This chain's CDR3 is CASSLVAGDTDTQYF. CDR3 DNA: TGTGCCAGCAGTTTAGTGGCGGGAGACACAGATACGCAGTATTTT.

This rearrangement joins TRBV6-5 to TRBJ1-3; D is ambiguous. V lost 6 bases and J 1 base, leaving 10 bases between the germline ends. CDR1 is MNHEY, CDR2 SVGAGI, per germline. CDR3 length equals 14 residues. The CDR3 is CASSDQESGNTIYF. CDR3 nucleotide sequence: TGTGCCAGCAGCGATCAGGAGTCTGGAAACACCATATATTTT.